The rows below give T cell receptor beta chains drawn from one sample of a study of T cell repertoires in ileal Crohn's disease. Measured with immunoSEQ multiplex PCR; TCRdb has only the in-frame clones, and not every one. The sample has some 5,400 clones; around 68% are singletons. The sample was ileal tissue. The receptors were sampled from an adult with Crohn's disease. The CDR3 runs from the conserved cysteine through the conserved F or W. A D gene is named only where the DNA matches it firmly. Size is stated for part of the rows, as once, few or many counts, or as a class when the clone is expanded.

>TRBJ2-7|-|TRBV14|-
TGTGCCAGCAGCCAAGGAGGCCCGGTCCCCTACGAGCAGTACTTC
CASSQGGPVPYEQYF
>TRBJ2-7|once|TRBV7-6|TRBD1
TGTGCCAGCAGCCGGGACAGCAGGCGCGAGCAGTACTTC
CASSRDSRREQYF
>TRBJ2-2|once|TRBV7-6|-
TGTGCCAGCAGCTTAACAGGGATCGGCGGGGAGCTGTTTTTT
CASSLTGIGGELFF
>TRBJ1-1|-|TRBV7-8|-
TGTGCCAGCAGCTTATCCGGACACTACACTGAAGCTTTCTTT
CASSLSGHYTEAFF
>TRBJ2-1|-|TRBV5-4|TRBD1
TGTGCCAGCAGCCCGCCGAGGACAGGGATCAACAATGAGCAGTTCTTC
CASSPPRTGINNEQFF
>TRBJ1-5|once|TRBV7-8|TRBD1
TGTGCCAGCAGCGCCATAGACAGGGATCAGCCCCAGCATTTT
CASSAIDRDQPQHF
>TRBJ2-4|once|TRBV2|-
TGTGCCAGCAGACAGCAAGCCAAAAACATTCAGTACTTC
CASRQQAKNIQYF
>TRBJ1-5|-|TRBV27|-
TGTGCCAGCAGTCCGACTAATCAGCCCCAGCATTTT
CASSPTNQPQHF
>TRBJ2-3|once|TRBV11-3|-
TGTGCCAGCAGCTCCGGACTAACGGTTACGCAGTATTTT
CASSSGLTVTQYF
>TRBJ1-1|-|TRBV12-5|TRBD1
TGTGCTAGTGCCGACAGGGGGGACACTGAAGCTTTCTTT
CASADRGDTEAFF
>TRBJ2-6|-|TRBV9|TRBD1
TGTGCCAGCAGCGCGGACAGGAGTAGAGATTCCTCTGGGGCCAACGTCCTGACTTTC
CASSADRSRDSSGANVLTF
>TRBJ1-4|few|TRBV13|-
TGTGCCAGCAGCTTAGGAAGGGGAACTAATGAAAAACTGTTTTTT
CASSLGRGTNEKLFF
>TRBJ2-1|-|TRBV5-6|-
TGTGCCAGCGACGGCAGCACAGAACCCTACAATGAGCAGTTCTTC
CASDGSTEPYNEQFF
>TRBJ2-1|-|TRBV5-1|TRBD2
TGTGCCAGCAGCCGCGGGACTAGCGGGAGCTATGAGCAGTTCTTC
CASSRGTSGSYEQFF
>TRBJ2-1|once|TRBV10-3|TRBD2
TGTGCCATCAGCGGAAGCTTTATGGCGGGGGGGCGAGATGAGCAGTTCTTC
CAISGSFMAGGRDEQFF
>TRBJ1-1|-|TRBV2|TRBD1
TGTGCCAGCAGCAGGGACAGCCCTATGAACACTGAAGCTTTCTTT
CASSRDSPMNTEAFF
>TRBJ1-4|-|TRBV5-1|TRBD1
TGTGCCAGCAGTCCCTCCGGGACAGGGGAAGAAAAACTGTTTTTT
CASSPSGTGEEKLFF
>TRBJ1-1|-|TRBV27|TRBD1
TGTGCCAGCAGTTTACGCGACAGGGGAGGGGGAGCTTTCTTT
CASSLRDRGGGAFF
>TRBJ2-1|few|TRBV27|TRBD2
TGTGCCAGCAGTTTTGGAGGACTAGCGGTTTACAATGAGCAGTTCTTC
CASSFGGLAVYNEQFF
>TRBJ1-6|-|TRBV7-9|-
TGTGCCAGCAGCTTAGCGCAGGGGACACCCCTCCACTTT
CASSLAQGTPLHF
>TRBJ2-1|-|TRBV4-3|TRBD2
TGCGCCAGCAGCCACCGCCTGACTAGCGGGGGGGGAGAAAGCTCCTACAATGAGCAGTTCTTC
CASSHRLTSGGGESSYNEQFF
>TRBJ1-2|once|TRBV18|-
TGTGCCAGCTCACCACTCGAATCAGGGGACCGATACTATGGCTACACCTTC
CASSPLESGDRYYGYTF
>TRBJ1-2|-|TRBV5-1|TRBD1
TGCGCCAGCAGCTTGGAAGGGACAGTCACCTATGGCTACACCTTC
CASSLEGTVTYGYTF
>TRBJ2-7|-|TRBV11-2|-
TGTGCCAGCAGCTTATCCCCGGACGAGCAGTACTTC
CASSLSPDEQYF
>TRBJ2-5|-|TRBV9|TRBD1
TGTGCCAGCAGCGCCATCGGGACAGGGCGCGAGACCCAGTACTTC
CASSAIGTGRETQYF
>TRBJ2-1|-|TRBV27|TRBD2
TGTGCCAGCGGGACTAGCGTTTACAATGAGCAGTTCTTC
CASGTSVYNEQFF
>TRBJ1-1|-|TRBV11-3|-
TGTGCCAGCAGCTTAGTCGGCGGGAGTGAAGCTTTCTTT
CASSLVGGSEAFF
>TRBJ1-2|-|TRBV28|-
TGTGCCAGCAGTTTTTTAGCTGACTATGGCTACACCTTC
CASSFLADYGYTF
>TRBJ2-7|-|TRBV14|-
TGTGCCAGCAGCTTCCGGGCGGATGGGAGCTCCTACGAGCAGTACTTC
CASSFRADGSSYEQYF
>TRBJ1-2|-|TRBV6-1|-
TGTGCCAGCAGGACTGACCGGGTGGGGAGCTATGGCTACACCTTC
CASRTDRVGSYGYTF
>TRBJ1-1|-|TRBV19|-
TGTGCCAGTATTGCTAGGTCTGCCACTGAAGCTTTCTTT
CASIARSATEAFF
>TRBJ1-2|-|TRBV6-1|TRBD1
TGTGCCAGCAGCCGGGACAGAGGAGACTATGGCTACACCTTC
CASSRDRGDYGYTF
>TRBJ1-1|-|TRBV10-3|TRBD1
TGTGCCATCAGTGACCTGGGACAGGGGGCGTACACTGAAGCTTTCTTT
CAISDLGQGAYTEAFF
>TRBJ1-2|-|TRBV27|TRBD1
TGTGCCAGCAGTTGGGCGGGACAGGGGAATAACTATGGCTACACCTTC
CASSWAGQGNNYGYTF
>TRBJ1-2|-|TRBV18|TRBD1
TGTGCCAGCTCACCACGGGACAGGGATGGCTACACCTTC
CASSPRDRDGYTF
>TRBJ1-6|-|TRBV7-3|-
TGTGCCAGCAGCTTAAGGGGCCAGAATAATTCACCCCTCCACTTT
CASSLRGQNNSPLHF
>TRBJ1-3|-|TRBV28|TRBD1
TGTGCCAGCAGTCCCTCTACGGGACAGGGGATCGGAAACACCATATATTTT
CASSPSTGQGIGNTIYF
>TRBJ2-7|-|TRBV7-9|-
TGTGCCAGCAGCTTATTAGGGGGACCCACCTACGAGCAGTACTTC
CASSLLGGPTYEQYF
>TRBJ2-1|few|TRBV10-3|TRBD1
TGTGCCATCAGCAGAGACAGGGCTGAGGAGCAGTTCTTC
CAISRDRAEEQFF
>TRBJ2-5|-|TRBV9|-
TGTGCCAGCAGCGTAGGAGGCAGGGGAGCGGAGACCCAGTACTTC
CASSVGGRGAETQYF
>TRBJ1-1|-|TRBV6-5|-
TGTGCCGCGGGGGGGACCACTGAAGCTTTCTTT
CAAGGTTEAFF
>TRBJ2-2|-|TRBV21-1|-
TGTGCCAGCAGCACGAAACGGACTAGGGCCCCCCCTAGAACGAACACCGGGGAGCTGTTTTTT
CASSTKRTRAPPRTNTGELFF
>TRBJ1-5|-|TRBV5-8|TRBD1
TGTGCCAGCAGCCCTTCAGGGGGCCTTTATCAGCCCCAGCATTTT
CASSPSGGLYQPQHF
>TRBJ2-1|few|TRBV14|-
TGTGCCAGCAGCCCGGGATCCCACAATGAGCAGTTCTTC
CASSPGSHNEQFF
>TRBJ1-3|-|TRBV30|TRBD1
TGTGCCTGGAGTGACCGGCGACAGGGGGCAGGAAGACTCTCTGGAAACACCATATATTTT
CAWSDRRQGAGRLSGNTIYF
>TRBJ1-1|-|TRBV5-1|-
TGCGCCAGCAGCTCGGGAGTTGGCCACACTGAAGCTTTCTTT
CASSSGVGHTEAFF
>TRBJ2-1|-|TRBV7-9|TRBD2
TGTGCCAGCAGCCTGACTAGCGGGAGATACAATGAGCAGTTCTTC
CASSLTSGRYNEQFF
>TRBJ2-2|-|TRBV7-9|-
TGTGCCAGCAGCTTCGGAGTTTCCGGGGAGCTGTTTTTT
CASSFGVSGELFF
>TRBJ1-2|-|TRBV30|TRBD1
TGTGCCTGGAGCGGGCAGGGGGACTATGGCTACACCTTC
CAWSGQGDYGYTF
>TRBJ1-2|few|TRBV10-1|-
TGCGCCAGCAGGGACTCTTACAGGGCCCGACAGGACTATGGCTACACCTTC
CASRDSYRARQDYGYTF
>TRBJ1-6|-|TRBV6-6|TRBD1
TGTGCCAGCAGTACAGGGGGGAATTCACCCCTCCACTTT
CASSTGGNSPLHF
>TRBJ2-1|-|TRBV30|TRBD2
TGTGCCTCCGTGGCTAGCGGTTACAATGAGCAGTTCTTC
CASVASGYNEQFF
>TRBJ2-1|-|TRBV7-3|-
TGTGCCAGCAGCCCAATTGGGGGGTATGAGCAGTTCTTC
CASSPIGGYEQFF
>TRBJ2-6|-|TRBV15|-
TGTGCCACCAGCAGAGATAACTCTGGGGCCAACGTCCTGACTTTC
CATSRDNSGANVLTF
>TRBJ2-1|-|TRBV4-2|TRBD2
TGTGCCAGCAGATTCGGACTAGCGGGAGTCTACAATGAGCAGTTCTTC
CASRFGLAGVYNEQFF